The entry below gives a single T cell receptor beta chain sequence along with its context. This entry comes from a study of T cell responses to AZD1222 COVID-19 vaccine. The data were produced by immunoSEQ multiplex PCR, yet TCRdb's version contains in-frame clones alone and is incomplete. Of about 110,000 clones in the sample, 70% to 90% are singletons; the top ten hold around 3%. The ends lost 6 bases at V and 0 bases at J; junction bases unmatched: 7. Germline CDR1 reads MDHEN; CDR2 reads SYDVKM. CDR3 length: 16 residues. Sequencing used peripheral blood, obtained on day 0 of AZD1222 vaccination. This TCR was recovered from an adult in good health. The V gene is TRBV28, the J gene TRBJ1-5, with 8 positions matching TRBD1. The CDR3 sequence: CASRADRVYSNQPQHF. The CDR3 nucleotides read TGTGCCAGCAGGGCGGACAGGGTCTATAGCAATCAGCCCCAGCATTTT.